The source of this T cell receptor (beta chain) is a study of T cell repertoires in aging, cancer and after chemotherapy. Study-wide context: Patients with glioblastoma brain tumors were sampled before and after temozolomide-based therapy.

A remark on this clonotype: Its antigen is as yet unknown.

The template was genomic DNA from peripheral blood, not RNA. Multiplex touch-down PCR with TRB-A/B primers amplified rearranged V-D-J TRB sequences. Via MiXCR, TCRdb re-called the multiplex PCR reads, giving one row per CDR3 protein. The table has roughly 4,600 distinct CDR3 sequences, roughly 75% seen once. Whole-study results and caveats: Compared with age-matched healthy donors, untreated hematological or solid cancer patients showed higher blood TCR clonality. Median generation probability rose over the chemotherapy interval in each cancer cohort, suggesting rebound thymic output.

The germline CDR1 and CDR2 sequences are MDHEN and SYDVKM. Trimming at V came to 6 bases and at J to 7 bases, leaving 9 bases not matched to a gene. The CDR3 covers 15 residues. The V and J genes are TRBV28 and TRBJ1-4; 9 bases line up with TRBD1. The receptor's source is a human donor with a solid tumor. The sample taken for sequencing was blood. As DNA, the CDR3 is TGTGCCAGCAGCACTAGGACAGGGGAACTTGAAAAACTGTTTTTT. Residues: CASSTRTGELEKLFF. The full variable domain, in which reference TRBV28 and TRBJ1-4 provide the parts outside the CDR3, is DVKVTQSSRYLVKRTGEKVFLECVQDMDHENMFWYRQDPGLGLRLIYFSYDVKMKEKGDIPEGYSVSREKKERFSLILESASTNQTSMYLCASSTRTGELEKLFFGSGTQLSVL.